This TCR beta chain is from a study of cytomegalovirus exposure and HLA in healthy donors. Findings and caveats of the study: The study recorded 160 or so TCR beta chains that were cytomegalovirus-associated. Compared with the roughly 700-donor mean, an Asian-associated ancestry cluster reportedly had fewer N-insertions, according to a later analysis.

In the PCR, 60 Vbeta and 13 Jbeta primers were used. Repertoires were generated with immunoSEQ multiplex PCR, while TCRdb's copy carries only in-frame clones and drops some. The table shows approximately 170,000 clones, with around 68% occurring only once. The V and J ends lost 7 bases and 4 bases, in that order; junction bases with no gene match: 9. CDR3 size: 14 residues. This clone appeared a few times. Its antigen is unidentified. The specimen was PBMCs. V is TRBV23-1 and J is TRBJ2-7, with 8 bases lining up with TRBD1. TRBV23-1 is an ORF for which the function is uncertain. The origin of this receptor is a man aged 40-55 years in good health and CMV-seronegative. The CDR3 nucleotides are TGCGCCAGCATTACCCGGGACAGGAGATACGAGCAGTACTTC. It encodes CASITRDRRYEQYF.